Listed below are T cell receptor beta chains from one sample, sequenced in a study of graft-versus-host responses after intestinal transplantation. Produced via immunoSEQ multiplex PCR; TCRdb's table is partial and in-frame only. The sample has approximately 70,000 clones; 80% to 95% are singletons. The starting material was bone marrow, obtained roughly 110 weeks after intestinal transplantation. The receptors shown here come from a human patient who received an intestinal transplant, so some T cells may come from the graft donor. Each CDR3 is given with its conserved first and last residue. The D gene is left open where the match is weak.

v_call d_call cdr3_aa
TRBV27 . CASSLYPDSSYEQYF
TRBV11-2 TRBD2 CASSSLTSATQETQYF
TRBV6-5 . CASSYNGDSNQPQHF
TRBV6-1 TRBD2 CASQTSFTDTQYF
TRBV10-2 TRBD1 CASSDVKGAIGLSEAFF
TRBV11-2 . CASSLRVETEAFF
TRBV2 . CASEEYRLSSSGELFF
TRBV15 TRBD1 CATSRDTTGIEETQYF
TRBV7-9 TRBD1 CASSHWTGANYGYTF
TRBV15 TRBD1 CATSSGGGYYTEAFF
TRBV11-2 . CASSGETQYF
TRBV6-6 . CASRAGGGRGNTIYF
TRBV11-2 . CASSSPDLTHEQYF
TRBV4-1 . CASSQAGQSKNIQYF
TRBV15 . CATSRDHPPAEYTEAFF
TRBV6-5 TRBD1 CASSQTGTGVVYTF
TRBV11-3 . CASSLDLGNTIYF